The 2 T cell receptor beta chains given below trace back to one sample, sequenced in a study of OX40 agonist ivuxolimab in advanced cancers. The repertoire was sequenced with immunoSEQ multiplex PCR; TCRdb's copy has only in-frame clones and lacks some. The sample has about 60,000 clones, almost 95% seen once. The source material was CD4+ or CD8+ T cells sorted from blood, sampled in a trial of the OX40 agonist ivuxolimab. Receptors were obtained from an adult with an advanced solid tumor such as melanoma, head and neck, liver or kidney cancer.

The chain links TRBV19 to TRBJ2-3; the match to TRBD2 covers 8 bases. Trimming removed 1 base from V and 4 bases from J; junction bases left unmatched: 7. The CDR3 runs 16 residues. Germline values: CDR1 LNHDA, CDR2 SQIVND (reference sequence). This CDR3 is CASSIGAGGSADTQYF. The CDR3 DNA reads TGTGCCAGTAGTATAGGTGCGGGAGGATCGGCAGATACGCAGTATTTT.

The V gene is TRBV6-5, the J gene TRBJ1-1, with 10 bases identical to TRBD1. The J segment lost 7 bases and the V segment lost 7 bases, leaving 6 bases of the junction unmatched. The V gene's germline CDR1 is MNHEY and CDR2 SVGAGI. This CDR3 comprises 13 residues. CDR3 DNA sequence: TGTGCCAGCATTGGGACAGGGGTACTTGAAGCTTTCTTT. This sequence encodes CASIGTGVLEAFF.